The 14 T cell receptor beta chains below all came from one sample that was sequenced in a study of CD8 T cells in ankylosing spondylitis. TCRdb reprocessed the 5' RACE reads via MiXCR and lists one record per CDR3 protein. The sample contains roughly 40,000 distinct CDR3 sequences, 3.5% to 4% of which appear only once. The sequencing sample was made of blood, either unsorted or a sorted T cell fraction (not recorded which). The source is a female donor with ankylosing spondylitis or in good health (not recorded which).

There are many counts of this clonotype. The rearrangement joins TRBV9 to TRBJ1-1; D possibly corresponds to TRBD1 (5 bases). The CDR3 spans 16 residues. V was clipped by 2 bases and J by 0 bases, with 14 bases between them. Germline-derived CDR1 and CDR2 are SGDLS and YYNGEE. This chain's CDR3 is CASSVTSGLLNTEAFF. The CDR3 DNA follows: TGTGCCAGCAGCGTTACCTCGGGACTTTTGAACACTGAAGCTTTCTTT.

The sample holds many counts of this clonotype. Here the CDR3 reads CASSISWTGVYEQYF. The CDR3 DNA sequence: TGTGCCAGCAGCATCTCCTGGACAGGGGTCTACGAGCAGTACTTC. The V gene is TRBV9, the J gene TRBJ2-7; 9 bases agree with TRBD1. The CDR3 is 15 amino acids. V lost 4 bases and J lost 3; bases outside the gene matches: 8. Germline CDR1 is SGDLS and CDR2 is YYNGEE.

Ten or more counts support this clonotype. The genes are TRBV9 and TRBJ1-4; 8 bases are a match to TRBD1. CDR3 size: 15 residues. V was pared by 2 bases and J by 5 bases, with 5 bases of the junction left unmatched. CDR1 is SGDLS and CDR2 is YYNGEE in the germline V gene. The CDR3 reads CASSVQGAQNEKLFF. CDR3 sequence (DNA): TGTGCCAGCAGCGTTCAGGGGGCGCAAAATGAAAAACTGTTTTTT.

In this sample, this clonotype turned up many times. The chain recombines TRBV9 with TRBJ2-5, with D uncertain. Germline CDR1 and CDR2: SGDLS and YYNGEE. The CDR3 covers 15 residues. Trimming took 0 bases from V and 2 from J, leaving 11 bases between them. The CDR3 DNA sequence: TGTGCCAGCAGCGTAGATGAGGCACCTCAAGAGACCCAGTACTTC. Translating gives CASSVDEAPQETQYF.

The table lists this clonotype with many counts. The rearrangement joins TRBV9 to TRBJ2-7, with D perhaps TRBD1 (6 bases). Trimming left V 4 bases short and J 2 bases short, with 16 bases between. Germline-derived CDR1 and CDR2 are SGDLS and YYNGEE. The CDR3 covers 15 residues. Here the CDR3 DNA reads TGTGCCAGCAGCACAAACGGACAGCCAGCCTACGAGCAGTACTTC. Protein sequence: CASSTNGQPAYEQYF.

This clonotype was observed at least ten times. The chain couples TRBV9 to TRBJ1-2; weak D call: TRBD1 (6 bases). Germline CDR1 is SGDLS and CDR2 is YYNGEE. The germline V and J ends were trimmed by 4 bases and 6 bases, with 22 bases remaining between them. The CDR3 loop spans 16 amino acids. CDR3 amino acids: CASSLSGGRVSNGYTF. For the CDR3, the DNA is TGTGCCAGCAGCTTAAGCGGGGGCCGGGTTTCTAATGGCTACACCTTC.

The table lists this clonotype with many counts. The chain uses TRBV9 and TRBJ1-2; D gene ambiguous. CDR1 is SGDLS, CDR2 YYNGEE, per germline. The CDR3 consists of 14 residues. V lost 3 bases to trimming and J lost 4 bases, with 13 bases between them. The CDR3 here is CASSARWEGYGYTF. The CDR3 DNA reads as TGTGCCAGCAGCGCCCGGTGGGAGGGCTATGGCTACACCTTC.

This clonotype has a count of ten or more. J is TRBJ2-2 and V is TRBV9; a possible D gene is TRBD1 (6 bases). This CDR3 has 14 amino acids. Germline assignment: CDR1 SGDLS and CDR2 YYNGEE. The V end lost 4 bases, the J end lost 5 bases, and 12 bases lay between the germline ends. CDR3 nucleotides: TGTGCCAGCAGCACCGGGACAATAACCGGGGAGCTGTTTTTT. Translation gives CASSTGTITGELFF.

This clonotype was found many times. This chain connects TRBV9 to TRBJ1-6; 7 bases are shared with TRBD1. The germline gives CDR1 SGDLS, CDR2 YYNGEE. The CDR3 runs 15 residues. The J segment lost 10 bases and the V segment lost 7 bases, leaving 14 bases of the junction unmatched. The CDR3 loop is CASDREGDLGSPLHF. CDR3 coding DNA: TGTGCCAGCGACAGGGAGGGCGATCTGGGGTCACCCCTCCACTTT.

This clonotype was detected ten times or more. The chain uses TRBV9 and TRBJ2-2, with D perhaps TRBD1 (6 bases). Per the germline V gene, CDR1 is SGDLS and CDR2 is YYNGEE. Trimming removed 2 bases from V and 5 bases from J, with 10 bases in between. This CDR3 comprises 14 residues. The CDR3 DNA reads TGTGCCAGCAGCGTCCGAGGGGGAACCGGGGAGCTGTTTTTT. It yields the protein CASSVRGGTGELFF.

This clonotype was detected many times. This may stem from a read error, because a much larger clone lies one nucleotide away. The chain uses TRBV9 and TRBJ2-2; D unresolved. V dropped 0 bases and J dropped 4 bases, with 4 bases sitting between them. CDR3 size: 13 residues. CDR1 and CDR2 from the germline V gene are SGDLS and YYNGEE. The CDR3 DNA reads TGTGCCAGCAGCGTAGTCAGCACCGGGGAGCTGTTTTTT. It specifies CASSVVSTGELFF.

This clonotype was counted ten times or more. The chain has TRBV9 and TRBJ2-1, with 9 bases aligning to TRBD1. V shed 0 bases and J 6 bases; nucleotides not matched to a gene: 4. The CDR3 has 15 residues. CDR1 is SGDLS, CDR2 YYNGEE, per germline. The CDR3 region has the DNA TGTGCCAGCAGCGTAGGGAGGACAGGGGTCAATGAGCAGTTCTTC. It encodes CASSVGRTGVNEQFF.

This clonotype was recorded a few times. The CDR3 coding sequence is TGTGCCAGCAGCAGGGGGTATAACACCGGGGAGCTGTTTTTT. As protein: CASSRGYNTGELFF. The V and J genes are TRBV9 and TRBJ2-2, with D possibly matching TRBD1 (6 bases). The V end lost 4 bases, the J end lost 2 bases, and 9 bases lay between the germline ends. The CDR3 loop spans 14 amino acids. CDR1 and CDR2 (germline): SGDLS, YYNGEE.

This clonotype was recorded at least ten times. V usage is TRBV9 and J usage is TRBJ2-7; 11 bases are shared with TRBD2. Germline lookup yields CDR1 SGDLS and CDR2 YYNGEE. Germline trimming cut 4 bases from V and 4 bases from J; bases unmatched to any gene: 10. The CDR3 runs 16 residues. The CDR3 DNA reads as TGTGCCAGCAGCTCAACTTCGACTAGCGGGGAGTACGAGCAGTACTTC. It specifies CASSSTSTSGEYEQYF.